The rows below give T cell receptor beta chains drawn from one sample of a study of OX40 agonist ivuxolimab in advanced cancers. TCRdb's table, derived via immunoSEQ multiplex PCR, lists solely in-frame clones and lacks some. The sample records about 83,000 clones, around 84% being singletons. The material was CD4+ or CD8+ T cells sorted from blood, obtained in a trial of the OX40 agonist ivuxolimab. The receptors were sampled from an adult with an advanced solid tumor such as melanoma, head and neck, liver or kidney cancer. Both conserved end residues are part of each CDR3. Fields, in order: V gene, D gene, J gene, clone size, CDR3 DNA, CDR3 protein. A D gene is named only where the DNA matches it firmly. Some rows have no size entry. The others give once, few or many, or a class for an expanded clone.

TRBV28	NA	TRBJ2-3	NA	TGTGCCAGCAGTCACTTTGAGGGGAGCACAGATACGCAGTATTTT	CASSHFEGSTDTQYF
TRBV5-1	NA	TRBJ2-3	once	TGCGCCAGCAGGCAAGGGTCATCTTCTAGCACAGATACGCAGTATTTT	CASRQGSSSSTDTQYF
TRBV7-2	NA	TRBJ2-6	NA	TGTGCCAGCAGTCGGACCCTTCCAGGAGGGGGCTCTGGGGCCAACGTCCTGACTTTC	CASSRTLPGGGSGANVLTF
TRBV12-5	NA	TRBJ1-5	NA	TGTGCTAGTGGTGTAAGGACTCCTGACCACGTCTCTTATAGCAATCAGCCCCAGCATTTT	CASGVRTPDHVSYSNQPQHF
TRBV9	NA	TRBJ1-1	NA	TGTGCCAGCAGCGTAGACGGGGACTCCACTGAAGCTTTCTTT	CASSVDGDSTEAFF
TRBV7-9	NA	TRBJ1-6	NA	TGTGCCAGCAGCTTAGATACTAGGTCTTCACCCCTCCACTTT	CASSLDTRSSPLHF
TRBV28	NA	TRBJ1-5	once	TGTGCCAGCAGTTTGTCCGGGGCCGAGGCGAGGTATCAGCCCCAGCATTTT	CASSLSGAEARYQPQHF
TRBV5-6	NA	TRBJ2-5	few	TGTGCCAGCAGCTGGGGGTTTATGGCGTGGACCGGACAAGAGACCCAGTACTTC	CASSWGFMAWTGQETQYF
TRBV28	TRBD2	TRBJ2-3	NA	TGTGCCAGCAGGGGACTAGCGGGGGTTCGGGATACGCAGTATTTT	CASRGLAGVRDTQYF
TRBV5-1	NA	TRBJ2-5	NA	TGCGCCAGCAGCTTGGGAAATGGGGGGGCCCAAGAGACCCAGTACTTC	CASSLGNGGAQETQYF
TRBV18	TRBD1	TRBJ1-1	NA	TGTGCCAGCTCACTTAGACAGGGGATGACTGAAGCTTTCTTT	CASSLRQGMTEAFF
TRBV7-6	NA	TRBJ1-3	few	TGTGCCAGCAGCTTAGCCGGGACCGGTAATGGAAACACCATATATTTT	CASSLAGTGNGNTIYF
TRBV19	NA	TRBJ2-7	NA	TGTGCCAGTTGCCCGGGCTCGGGTGAGCAGTACTTC	CASCPGSGEQYF
TRBV10-1	NA	TRBJ1-1	once	TGCGCCAGCAGTCCCGATATGAACACTGAAGCTTTCTTT	CASSPDMNTEAFF
TRBV5-4	NA	TRBJ1-6	NA	TGTGCCAGCAGCCCGCCAGGGAAGGGTTCACCCCTCCACTTT	CASSPPGKGSPLHF
TRBV28	NA	TRBJ2-1	NA	TGTGCCAGCACCACGGGGCCCCTTGGGCCGGGGCAGTTCTTC	CASTTGPLGPGQFF
TRBV6-4	TRBD1	TRBJ1-5	NA	TGTGCCAGCAGTTCGGACAGGGATCAGCCCCAGCATTTT	CASSSDRDQPQHF
TRBV9	NA	TRBJ2-1	NA	TGTGCCAGCAGCGTAGCAGGGGTGGGCTACAATGAGCAGTTCTTC	CASSVAGVGYNEQFF
TRBV2	NA	TRBJ2-7	NA	TGTGCCAGCAGTGAACCACGGACAGTCTACGAGCAGTACTTC	CASSEPRTVYEQYF
TRBV7-9	NA	TRBJ2-1	NA	TGTGCCAGCACCCGCGTCTATGAGCAGTTCTTC	CASTRVYEQFF